What follows are 7 T cell receptor beta chains derived from one specimen sequenced in a study of CD8+CD57+ T cells in acquired aplastic anemia. Previously, flow cytometry had revealed CD8+CD57+ cell expansion in the patients chosen for sequencing. The use of genomic DNA as template underpinned the TCR beta VDJ and CDR3 profiling. TCRdb reanalysed the reads using MiXCR and keeps one entry per CDR3 protein. The table includes under 500,000 distinct CDR3 sequences, about a third detected once. What was sequenced was sorted CD4+, CD8+, or CD8+CD57+ T cells (not recorded which) from PBMCs. These receptors came from a human donor with aplastic anemia.

This clonotype has a handful of counts. The CDR3 region has the DNA TGTGCCAGCTCACAGGACAGGATTGACTTCTACACCTTC. It yields the protein CASSQDRIDFYTF. The J gene is TRBJ1-2, the V gene TRBV2; 7 bases line up with TRBD1. The CDR3 is 13 amino acids. The V gene end was trimmed by 8 bases and the J gene end by 10 bases; junction bases not matched to a gene: 13. Germline-derived CDR1 and CDR2 are SNHLY and FYNNEI.

The rearrangement joins TRBV30 to TRBJ1-5; possibly TRBD1 for D (6 bases). The germline V and J ends were trimmed by 2 bases and 1 base, with 15 bases remaining between them. The germline V gene encodes CDR1 GTSNPN and CDR2 SVGIG (reference sequence). The CDR3 extends over 16 amino acids. The CDR3 sequence: CAWSRPGVLSNQPQHF. DNA of the CDR3: TGTGCCTGGAGTCGGCCAGGGGTATTAAGCAATCAGCCCCAGCATTTT.

The sample holds many counts of this clonotype. The CDR3 DNA is TGCAGTGCCCACAGGGGGCAGCGGGGGGGGGAGCAGTACTTC. Its protein is CSAHRGQRGGEQYF. V gene TRBV20-1 combines with J gene TRBJ2-7, with D maybe TRBD2 (10 bases). The ends were cut back, 6 bases at V and 7 bases at J, with 22 bases in the middle. This CDR3 has 14 residues. Germline CDR1 and CDR2: DFQATT and SNEGSKA (reference sequence).

This clonotype was seen repeatedly, ten times or more. The chain has TRBV4-1 and TRBJ2-7; 8 bases are shared with TRBD1. V dropped 3 bases and J dropped 3; count of bases not matched to a gene: 4. CDR1 is MGHRA, CDR2 YSYEKL, per germline. The CDR3 consists of 14 residues. CDR3 coding DNA: TGCGCCAGCAGCCAGAGACAGGGGATCTACGAGCAGTACTTC. Its protein product is CASSQRQGIYEQYF.

This clonotype was seen many times. The V gene is TRBV2, the J gene TRBJ1-2, with 9 bases aligning to TRBD1. Germline-derived CDR1 and CDR2 are SNHLY and FYNNEI. The CDR3 extends over 15 amino acids. V lost 6 bases and J lost 6; bases outside the gene matches: 11. CDR3: CASRQTGGADNGYTF. CDR3 coding DNA: TGTGCCAGCAGGCAAACAGGGGGCGCGGATAATGGCTACACCTTC.

This chain connects TRBV29-1 to TRBJ1-1; D is undetermined. The germline V gene has CDR1 SQVTM and CDR2 ANQGSEA. The CDR3 contains 11 residues. V was trimmed by 8 bases and J by 1 base, leaving 8 bases between them. In DNA, the CDR3 is TGCAGCAGCGAGAAGAACACTGAAGCTTTCTTT. Translated, it gives CSSEKNTEAFF.

This clonotype was seen repeatedly, ten times or more. The V call is TRBV10-1, the J call TRBJ2-7; 9 bases match TRBD2. The V segment lost 7 bases and the J segment 1 base; nucleotides outside the gene matches: 8. CDR1 WNHNN and CDR2 SYGVQD come from the germline V gene (reference sequence). The CDR3 has 15 residues. CDR3 DNA sequence: TGCGCCAGCAACTTGGAGACTAGCGGATCCTACGAGCAGTACTTC. Residues: CASNLETSGSYEQYF.